A single sample is the source of the 29 T cell receptor beta chains below, sequenced in a study of T cells after yellow fever vaccination. TCRdb recomputed calls from the 5' RACE reads with MiXCR, one row per CDR3 protein. The profile shows about 310,000 distinct CDR3 sequences, approximately 3.9% of them singletons. This specimen consisted of PBMCs, obtained on the day of the yellow fever booster vaccination. Receptors were obtained from a man between 18 and 29 years old who received the YFV17D yellow fever vaccine.

This clonotype was recorded a few times. The chain is built from TRBV20-1 and TRBJ2-7, with 10 bases lining up with TRBD1. V was pared by 2 bases and J by 1 base, with 8 bases of the junction left unmatched. Germline CDR1 DFQATT, CDR2 SNEGSKA (reference sequence). This CDR3 is built from 16 residues. This chain's CDR3 is CSARNTGTGASYEQYF. CDR3 sequence (DNA): TGCAGTGCTAGAAATACCGGGACAGGGGCTTCCTACGAGCAGTACTTC.

Many counts were recorded for this clonotype. The chain links TRBV27 to TRBJ2-1; TRBD2 might be the D (6 bases). Trimming left V 5 bases short and J 0 bases short, with 14 bases between. Germline loops: CDR1 MNHEY, CDR2 SMNVEV (reference sequence). The CDR3 runs 16 residues. The CDR3 region has the DNA TGTGCCAGCAGTCCCGATGGGGGGAGCTCCTACAATGAGCAGTTCTTC. Residues: CASSPDGGSSYNEQFF.

In its sample, this clonotype was seen a few times. The rearrangement joins TRBV4-1 to TRBJ2-7; D is possibly TRBD2 (7 bases). CDR1 and CDR2 from the germline V gene are MGHRA and YSYEKL. CDR3 length: 20 amino acids. V shed 0 bases and J shed 2 bases, with 26 bases lying between them. DNA for the CDR3: TGCGCCAGCAGCCAAGAACGGATCGGGGGGCATGACGGGGGACCCTACGAGCAGTACTTC. Protein: CASSQERIGGHDGGPYEQYF.

Remarks on this clonotype: It may be a read error: a sequence one base away is much more abundant. The gene calls are TRBV2 and TRBJ1-5, with D possibly being TRBD1 (5 bases). Germline CDR1 is SNHLY and CDR2 is FYNNEI. CDR3 size: 13 residues. The V end lost 7 bases, the J end lost 1 base, and 8 bases lay between the germline ends. CDR3 sequence (DNA): TGTGCCAGCACGGGGGACAGCAATCAGCCCCAGCATTTT. As protein: CASTGDSNQPQHF.

This clonotype appeared many times. The CDR3 nucleotides read TGTGCCAGCAGCCCTAGGACGGACACCTTGTTTCTAGCCAAAAACATTCAGTACTTC. This gives the protein CASSPRTDTLFLAKNIQYF. This chain connects TRBV7-2 to TRBJ2-4, with a tentative D call TRBD1 (5 bases). CDR1 and CDR2 (germline): SGHTA, FQGNSA. This CDR3 spans 19 amino acids. V shed 5 bases and J shed 0 bases, with 23 bases lying between them.

This clonotype was found many times. The chain couples TRBV7-6 to TRBJ2-1, with a possible D match to TRBD1 (5 bases). With 5 bases removed from V and 2 bases from J, the gap between germline ends came to 13 bases. CDR1 is SGHVS and CDR2 is FNYEAQ in the germline V gene. The CDR3 is 15 amino acids. CDR3 DNA: TGTGCCAGCAGCACACCATACAGGACCTACAATGAGCAGTTCTTC. This codes for CASSTPYRTYNEQFF.

This clonotype was recorded many times. The DNA for the CDR3 is TGCGCCAGCAGCCAAGTGGCGGGATTTAATGAAAAACTGTTTTTT. Protein product: CASSQVAGFNEKLFF. The gene calls are TRBV4-3 and TRBJ1-4; no clear D. Trimming pared 1 base from V and 4 bases from J, leaving 10 bases between. Germline V CDR1 and CDR2: LGHNA, YSLEER. CDR3 length: 15 amino acids.

This clonotype was seen more than once but under ten times. V usage is TRBV20-1 and J usage is TRBJ1-6; a possible D gene is TRBD1 (5 bases). This CDR3 is 11 amino acids long. Per the germline V gene, CDR1 is DFQATT and CDR2 is SNEGSKA (reference sequence). V was clipped by 3 bases and J by 13 bases, with 10 bases between them. In DNA form, the CDR3 reads TGCAGTGCTAGTTTAGGGGTTCCCCTCCACTTT. Its protein is CSASLGVPLHF.

The chain links TRBV29-1 to TRBJ2-2; weak D call: TRBD1 (6 bases). With 3 bases removed from V and 4 bases from J, the gap between germline ends came to 18 bases. CDR1 and CDR2 from the germline V gene are SQVTM and ANQGSEA. The CDR3 totals 16 residues. In nucleotides, the CDR3 is TGCAGCGTTGAGCCCGCCTGGACAGAGGGCACCGGGGAGCTGTTTTTT. It codes for CSVEPAWTEGTGELFF.

In this sample, this clonotype turned up a few times. The chain joins TRBV7-2 to TRBJ1-1, with TRBD1 as a possible D gene (5 bases). Trimming cost V 1 base and J 5 bases, with 14 bases left between them. CDR1 and CDR2 from the germline V gene are SGHTA and FQGNSA. The CDR3 has 15 residues. DNA for the CDR3: TGTGCCAGCAGCTTAGTATTTTGGGGGGGAACTGAAGCTTTCTTT. Amino acids: CASSLVFWGGTEAFF.

This clonotype was recorded a few times. The V gene is TRBV30, the J gene TRBJ2-1; 8 bases line up with TRBD2. The V and J ends lost 3 bases and 8 bases, in that order; junction bases with no gene match: 6. Germline loops: CDR1 GTSNPN, CDR2 SVGIG (reference sequence). This CDR3 region has 13 residues. The CDR3 DNA reads TGTGCCTGGAGCCGGGGGGGCCAGGATGAGCAGTTCTTC. Translated, it gives CAWSRGGQDEQFF.

The rearrangement uses TRBV25-1 and TRBJ1-2, with D maybe TRBD1 (5 bases). CDR1 is MGHDK, CDR2 SYGVNS, per germline. CDR3 length: 14 residues. Trimming pared 4 bases from V and 8 bases from J, leaving 17 bases between. The CDR3 here is CASSGTHWARGYTF. The CDR3 nucleotides read TGTGCCAGCAGTGGGACACATTGGGCCCGGGGCTACACCTTC.

This clonotype has a handful of counts. The chain combines TRBV7-2 with TRBJ1-5, with a tentative D call TRBD1 (6 bases). The V and J ends lost 1 base and 5 bases respectively, with 18 bases between them. The germline V gene has CDR1 SGHTA and CDR2 FQGNSA. This CDR3 region has 17 residues. CDR3 amino acids: CASSLGLLGHPHQPQHF. CDR3 DNA sequence: TGTGCCAGCAGCTTAGGTTTATTGGGACACCCCCATCAGCCCCAGCATTTT.

The rearrangement joins TRBV9 to TRBJ2-7; 10 positions agree with TRBD1. Germline V gene data show CDR1 as SGDLS and CDR2 as YYNGEE. The J segment lost 2 bases and the V segment lost 0 bases, leaving 5 bases of the junction unmatched. The CDR3 covers 16 residues. Written as DNA, the CDR3 is TGTGCCAGCAGCGTAGCTGCCGGACAGGGGGCCTACGAGCAGTACTTC. Its translation is CASSVAAGQGAYEQYF.

This clonotype has just a few counts. The rearrangement joins TRBV6-5 to TRBJ2-7, with 7 bases that match TRBD2. The CDR3 totals 17 residues. The V gene's germline CDR1 is MNHEY and CDR2 SVGAGI. The V gene end was trimmed by 2 bases and the J gene end by 3 bases; junction bases not matched to a gene: 13. The CDR3 is CASSYRLAWSKGYEQYF. The CDR3 nucleotides read TGTGCCAGCAGTTACCGACTAGCTTGGTCGAAGGGCTACGAGCAGTACTTC.

This sequence joins TRBV5-5 and TRBJ2-7; D call uncertain. The germline V and J ends were trimmed by 2 bases and 5 bases, with 11 bases remaining between them. CDR1 and CDR2 from the germline V gene are SGHKS and YYEKEE (reference sequence). This CDR3 is built from 13 residues. This CDR3 reads CASSFIQGNEQYV. As DNA, the CDR3 is TGTGCCAGCAGCTTCATCCAAGGGAACGAGCAGTACGTC.

In its sample, this clonotype was seen many times. CDR3 coding DNA: TGCGCCAGCAGCTTGGAAGTTGGGACTGAAGCTTTCTTT. Its protein is CASSLEVGTEAFF. The V call is TRBV5-1, the J call TRBJ1-1, with D unresolved. Trimming took off 0 bases at V and 5 bases at J, with 8 bases between the two ends. Per the germline V gene, CDR1 is SGHRS and CDR2 is YFSETQ. This CDR3 spans 13 amino acids.

The table lists this clonotype with a few counts. The chain is built from TRBV7-2 and TRBJ2-3, with D possibly TRBD2 on 5 matching bases. Per the germline V gene, CDR1 is SGHTA and CDR2 is FQGNSA. V dropped 7 bases and J dropped 2 bases, with 13 bases sitting between them. This CDR3 spans 14 amino acids. As DNA, the CDR3 is TGTGCCAGCACCACACGGGGAAACACAGATACGCAGTATTTT. Translating gives CASTTRGNTDTQYF.

This clonotype has ten or more counts. The rearrangement links TRBV4-2 to TRBJ1-1, with a tentative D call TRBD1 (5 bases). CDR3 size: 13 residues. V was pared by 1 base and J by 10 bases, with 13 bases between. Germline V gene data show CDR1 as LGHNA and CDR2 as YNFKEQ. The CDR3 is CASSQGGVAGAFF. The CDR3 DNA reads TGTGCCAGCAGCCAAGGAGGGGTTGCAGGAGCTTTCTTT.

This clonotype was counted at least ten times. V is TRBV7-3 and J is TRBJ2-3; weak D call: TRBD1 (6 bases). Trimming removed 5 bases at V and 2 bases at J, with 14 bases between. The germline gives CDR1 SGHTA, CDR2 FQGTGA. CDR3 length: 15 residues. The CDR3 region has the DNA TGTGCCAGCAGCGGCACAGGGTCGGACACAGATACGCAGTATTTT. Protein sequence: CASSGTGSDTDTQYF.

This clonotype was counted a few times. The chain has TRBV7-9 and TRBJ2-1; possibly TRBD1 for D (6 bases). Germline V gives CDR1 SEHNR, CDR2 FQNEAQ (reference sequence). This CDR3 contains 15 residues. V dropped 5 bases and J dropped 2 bases, with 13 bases sitting between them. This CDR3 reads CASSQRQAAYNEQFF. CDR3 nucleotides: TGTGCCAGCAGCCAGCGACAGGCAGCCTACAATGAGCAGTTCTTC.

This clonotype was observed many times. The chain couples TRBV7-9 to TRBJ2-1; D may correspond to TRBD1 or TRBD2 (5 bases each). Germline CDR1 SEHNR, CDR2 FQNEAQ (reference sequence). The CDR3 extends over 14 amino acids. V lost 3 bases, J lost 1 base, and 7 bases lay in between. CDR3 protein: CASSFWGSYNEQFF. Here the CDR3 DNA reads TGTGCCAGCAGCTTCTGGGGGTCCTACAATGAGCAGTTCTTC.

This clonotype was observed at least ten times. The chain has TRBV15 and TRBJ2-7, with TRBD2 matching over 7 bases. Germline V gives CDR1 LNHNV, CDR2 YYDKDF (reference sequence). V was pared by 4 bases and J by 7 bases, with 13 bases of the junction left unmatched. The CDR3 consists of 15 residues. The CDR3 protein is CATSNRGRGAGEQYF. CDR3 sequence (DNA): TGTGCCACCAGCAACCGGGGGAGGGGCGCAGGAGAGCAGTACTTC.

The V call is TRBV7-9, the J call TRBJ2-5; tentative D call: TRBD1 (5 bases). CDR1 is SEHNR, CDR2 FQNEAQ, per germline (reference sequence). The CDR3 totals 16 residues. Trimming left V 3 bases short and J 4 bases short, with 18 bases between. The CDR3 spells CASSLTTILRGETQYF. Here the CDR3 DNA reads TGTGCCAGCAGCTTGACGACAATCCTTAGGGGAGAGACCCAGTACTTC.

Ten or more counts support this clonotype. This chain uses TRBV6-5 with TRBJ2-5, with TRBD1 as a possible D gene (6 bases). CDR1 is MNHEY, CDR2 SVGAGI, per germline. Trimming shortened V by 7 bases and J by 2 bases, and 17 bases separated the two germline ends. The CDR3 loop spans 15 amino acids. CDR3 amino acids: CASTPTAGAQETQYF. The CDR3 bases are TGTGCCAGCACTCCCACGGCAGGGGCACAAGAGACCCAGTACTTC.

Many counts were recorded for this clonotype. The rearrangement joins TRBV20-1 to TRBJ2-1; no definite D call. Between the trimmed V and J ends, which lost 2 bases and 3 bases, there was a span of 11 bases. The CDR3 covers 14 residues. Germline V gene data show CDR1 as DFQATT and CDR2 as SNEGSKA (reference sequence). The CDR3 loop is CSARTPTYYNEQFF. CDR3 bases: TGCAGTGCTAGAACACCAACATACTACAATGAGCAGTTCTTC.

In this sample, this clonotype turned up a few times. The genes are TRBV27 and TRBJ1-2; perhaps TRBD1 as D (5 bases). Germline V gene lookup returns CDR1 MNHEY and CDR2 SMNVEV (reference sequence). Between the trimmed V and J ends, which lost 7 bases and 1 base, there was a span of 19 bases. The CDR3 is 16 amino acids. The CDR3 coding sequence is TGTGCCAGCACCCCCTCTTGGGGGGGTGGTAACTATGGCTACACCTTC. Its protein product is CASTPSWGGGNYGYTF.

This clonotype was observed many times. The rearrangement uses TRBV4-2 and TRBJ2-1, with 11 bases aligning to TRBD2. The germline V gene has CDR1 LGHNA and CDR2 YNFKEQ. V trimming: 1 base; J trimming: 0 bases; junction bases outside the gene matches: 11. This CDR3 comprises 20 residues. The CDR3 DNA follows: TGTGCCAGCAGCCAAGCGGTCGCTAGCGGGGGGCTCAGCTCCTACAATGAGCAGTTCTTC. Protein: CASSQAVASGGLSSYNEQFF.

Ten or more counts support this clonotype. The rearrangement links TRBV5-6 to TRBJ2-2; 10 nucleotides agree with TRBD1. The germline V gene has CDR1 SGHDT and CDR2 YYEEEE. Unmatched junction bases numbered 2, after V lost 0 bases and J lost 3 bases. This CDR3 is 16 amino acids long. The CDR3 DNA follows: TGTGCCAGCAGCTTGGCCGGGACAGGGGACACCGGGGAGCTGTTTTTT. Translating gives CASSLAGTGDTGELFF.